These T cell receptor beta chains were read from a single sample in a study of identical twins. MiXCR, run by TCRdb on the 5' RACE reads, gives a single entry per CDR3 protein. This sample yields around 1.7 million distinct CDR3 sequences, of which about 30% are seen a single time; over 0.25% belongs to the top ten. Sequenced material: cord blood. These receptors came from a newborn girl in good health. The CDR3 runs from the conserved cysteine through the conserved F or W. A D gene is named only where the DNA matches it firmly. Size is stated for part of the rows, as once, few or many counts, or as a class when the clone is expanded.

V	size	D	J	length	CDR3	DNA
TRBV7-9	.	.	TRBJ1-3	15	CASSYRDISGNTIYF	TGTGCCAGCAGCTATAGGGACATCTCTGGAAACACCATATATTTT
TRBV20-1	.	.	TRBJ1-3	17	CSASGPGQTPSGNTIYF	TGCAGTGCTAGTGGCCCGGGGCAGACCCCCTCTGGAAACACCATATATTTT
TRBV12-3/TRBV12-4	.	.	TRBJ2-1	13	CASSFNRIGEQFF	TGTGCCAGCAGTTTCAATCGTATCGGTGAGCAGTTCTTC
TRBV7-2	.	.	TRBJ2-2	12	CASSFRTGGLFF	TGTGCCAGCAGCTTCCGCACCGGGGGGCTGTTTTTT
TRBV27	.	.	TRBJ1-4	14	CASSSQGFNEKLFF	TGTGCCAGCAGTTCACAGGGTTTTAATGAAAAACTGTTTTTT
TRBV20-1	.	.	TRBJ1-4	15	CSARRPGPLGEKLFF	TGCAGTGCTAGACGTCCGGGACCCTTAGGGGAAAAACTGTTTTTT
TRBV21-1	.	.	TRBJ1-1	11	CANVEGTEAFF	TGTGCCAACGTGGAGGGCACTGAAGCTTTCTTT
TRBV7-9	.	.	TRBJ1-1	15	CASGEGGGRNTEAFF	TGTGCCAGCGGGGAGGGAGGAGGCAGGAACACTGAAGCTTTCTTT
TRBV12-5	.	.	TRBJ1-1	16	CASGLGEGRWNTEAFF	TGTGCTAGTGGTTTGGGAGAGGGGAGGTGGAACACTGAAGCTTTCTTT
TRBV6-2/TRBV6-3	few	.	TRBJ1-1	13	CASRNPEGTEAFF	TGTGCCAGCAGAAACCCAGAAGGCACTGAAGCTTTCTTT
TRBV28	.	.	TRBJ1-1	12	CASSLMHREAFF	TGTGCCAGCAGTTTGATGCACAGGGAAGCTTTCTTT
TRBV25-1	.	.	TRBJ1-2	17	CASSDSYGRGQNYGYTF	TGTGCCAGCAGTGACTCTTATGGCAGGGGCCAAAACTATGGCTACACCTTC
TRBV3-1	.	TRBD2	TRBJ2-7	16	CASSQEEQRGYNEQYF	TGTGCCAGCAGCCAAGAAGAACAGCGGGGGTACAATGAGCAGTACTTC
TRBV7-2	.	TRBD2	TRBJ2-1	16	CASSLVPGGGVEKQFF	TGTGCCAGCAGCTTAGTCCCCGGCGGGGGGGTCGAGAAGCAGTTCTTC
TRBV5-1	.	TRBD1	TRBJ2-2	15	CASSRRQGATGELFF	TGCGCCAGCAGCCGCCGACAGGGTGCCACCGGGGAGCTGTTTTTT
TRBV7-2	.	TRBD1	TRBJ2-5	15	CASSFRDRAKNTQYF	TGTGCCAGCAGCTTCCGGGACAGGGCCAAAAACACTCAGTACTTC
TRBV6-6	.	TRBD1	TRBJ2-3	15	CASSYGTVKGYTQYF	TGTGCCAGCAGTTACGGGACAGTTAAAGGTTATACGCAGTATTTT
TRBV4-1	.	TRBD2	TRBJ2-4	13	CASSRTREDIQYF	TGCGCCAGCAGCCGGACTAGAGAGGACATTCAGTACTTC
TRBV2	few	.	TRBJ1-2	16	CASLVSLQGWSYGYTF	TGTGCCAGCCTCGTATCTTTACAGGGCTGGTCCTATGGCTACACCTTC
TRBV20-1	.	.	TRBJ2-1	15	CSARGARRHYNEQFF	TGCAGTGCTAGGGGGGCGCGCCGACACTACAATGAGCAGTTCTTC
TRBV27	few	.	TRBJ2-7	13	CASRVTREAEQYF	TGTGCCAGCAGAGTTACCAGGGAAGCTGAGCAGTACTTC
TRBV10-3	.	.	TRBJ1-4	15	CAISYRVGTNEKLFF	TGTGCCATCAGCTACAGGGTGGGAACTAATGAAAAACTGTTTTTT
TRBV10-3	.	.	TRBJ2-1	12	CAISARRGEQFF	TGTGCCATCAGTGCCCGCAGGGGTGAGCAGTTCTTC
TRBV20-1	many	TRBD2	TRBJ2-1	14	CSARTSGSYNEQFF	TGCAGTGCTAGGACTAGCGGGAGTTACAATGAGCAGTTCTTC
TRBV11-2	few	TRBD2	TRBJ2-1	17	CASSLVSSGGLYNEQFF	TGTGCCAGCAGCTTAGTATCCAGCGGGGGGCTCTACAATGAGCAGTTCTTC
TRBV6-1	.	TRBD2	TRBJ2-5	18	CASRSKPGLAGVRGEQYF	TGTGCCAGCAGATCCAAACCGGGACTAGCGGGAGTTCGGGGTGAGCAGTACTTC
TRBV14	.	TRBD2	TRBJ2-3	11	CASSSGTRQYF	TGTGCCAGCAGCTCCGGGACTAGGCAGTATTTT
TRBV7-2	once	TRBD2	TRBJ2-5	15	CASSATGTRGETQYF	TGTGCCAGCAGCGCAACGGGGACTAGGGGGGAGACCCAGTACTTC
TRBV28	.	TRBD2	TRBJ2-1	17	CAVRGSGRMGSYDEQFF	TGTGCCGTGAGGGGTAGCGGGAGAATGGGCTCCTACGATGAGCAGTTCTTC
TRBV4-1	.	.	TRBJ1-4	12	CASSQDALKPFF	TGCGCCAGCAGCCAAGACGCCCTCAAACCGTTTTTT
TRBV29-1	.	.	TRBJ2-7	12	CNVSGRSYEQYF	TGCAATGTAAGCGGGCGGTCCTACGAGCAGTACTTC
TRBV20-1	.	TRBD2	TRBJ2-7	14	CSAETTSGLYEQYF	TGCAGTGCCGAAACTACTAGCGGACTCTACGAGCAGTACTTC
TRBV9	.	TRBD2	TRBJ2-3	15	CASSLPGLAIDTQYF	TGTGCCAGCAGCTTGCCGGGACTAGCGATAGATACGCAGTATTTT
TRBV10-3	few	.	TRBJ1-1	15	CAISESRGMNTEAFF	TGTGCCATCAGTGAGTCCAGGGGCATGAACACTGAAGCTTTCTTT
TRBV5-8	few	TRBD2	TRBJ2-1	20	CASSLRTSGRAFISYNEQFF	TGTGCCAGCAGCTTACGGACTAGCGGGAGGGCCTTTATCTCATACAATGAGCAGTTCTTC
TRBV4-1	.	TRBD1	TRBJ2-7	18	CASSQDPAYRGQTYEQYF	TGCGCCAGCAGCCAAGATCCCGCTTACAGGGGGCAGACTTACGAGCAGTACTTC
TRBV20-1	once	.	TRBJ2-1	15	CSARDLGGANNEQFF	TGCAGTGCTAGAGATCTAGGAGGGGCTAACAATGAGCAGTTCTTC
TRBV12-5	.	TRBD2	TRBJ2-1	15	CASGLAGGAYNEQFF	TGTGCTAGTGGTTTAGCGGGAGGGGCCTACAATGAGCAGTTCTTC
TRBV4-1	.	.	TRBJ2-5	15	CASSHTYQVNNEQYF	TGCGCCAGCAGCCATACCTACCAAGTGAACAATGAGCAGTACTTC
TRBV4-1	.	TRBD2	TRBJ2-7	15	CASNGLAGGLGEQYF	TGCGCCAGCAATGGACTAGCGGGAGGGCTGGGCGAGCAGTACTTC
TRBV9	.	.	TRBJ2-2	13	CASSATRSGELFF	TGTGCCAGCAGCGCGACTAGATCCGGGGAGCTGTTTTTT
TRBV5-6	.	.	TRBJ1-5	14	CASSLEASRQPQHF	TGTGCCAGCAGCTTGGAGGCGAGTCGGCAGCCCCAGCATTTT
TRBV5-8	.	.	TRBJ2-4	15	CASSAGLPAKNTQYF	TGTGCCAGCAGCGCCGGACTACCAGCCAAAAACACTCAGTACTTC
TRBV5-1	few	.	TRBJ2-1	16	CASSPVGSGYYNEQFF	TGCGCCAGCAGCCCCGTTGGGTCAGGGTACTACAATGAGCAGTTCTTC
TRBV18	.	.	TRBJ1-4	16	CASSPRPRQGNEKLFF	TGTGCCAGCTCACCCAGACCCCGGCAGGGCAATGAAAAACTGTTTTTT
TRBV20-1	.	TRBD1	TRBJ1-4	15	CSARPRQGIGEKLFF	TGCAGTGCTAGACCTAGACAGGGCATAGGTGAAAAACTGTTTTTT
TRBV10-2	many	TRBD2	TRBJ2-1	15	CASSDLADSYNEQFF	TGCGCCAGCAGTGATCTAGCGGATTCCTACAATGAGCAGTTCTTC
TRBV10-3	.	TRBD2	TRBJ2-7	15	CAISEASGLSGEQYF	TGTGCCATCAGTGAGGCTAGCGGACTTTCGGGCGAGCAGTACTTC
TRBV6-2/TRBV6-3	.	.	TRBJ2-1	14	CANRRTSRGNEQFF	TGTGCCAACAGAAGGACCAGCCGGGGCAATGAGCAGTTCTTC
TRBV28	.	.	TRBJ1-2	15	CASSLGTDILYGYTF	TGTGCCAGCAGTTTAGGGACCGATATCCTCTATGGCTACACCTTC
TRBV4-1	.	.	TRBJ2-3	15	CASSMQGVGADTQYF	TGCGCCAGCAGCATGCAGGGTGTTGGGGCAGATACGCAGTATTTT
TRBV6-5	few	TRBD2	TRBJ2-1	16	CASSYSGRGYYNEQFF	TGTGCCAGCAGCTACAGCGGGAGAGGCTACTACAATGAGCAGTTCTTC
TRBV15	few	.	TRBJ2-7	13	CATAAVTSYEQYF	TGTGCCACCGCTGCAGTAACCTCCTACGAGCAGTACTTC
TRBV29-1	.	.	TRBJ1-6	12	CSVVGVISPLHF	TGCAGCGTGGTAGGGGTGATTTCACCCCTCCACTTT
TRBV7-9	few	.	TRBJ2-1	12	CASSTTVNEQFF	TGTGCCAGCAGCACTACCGTCAATGAGCAGTTCTTC